This T cell receptor (beta chain) derives from a study of OX40 agonist ivuxolimab in advanced cancers. The ends were cut back, 2 bases at V and 4 bases at J, with 14 bases in the middle. This CDR3 has 16 residues. Germline lookup yields CDR1 SGHVS and CDR2 FQNEAQ. Whole-study results and caveats: Relative to CD4+ cells, CD8+ T cells on average had more expanded clones.

Sequencing was performed with immunoSEQ multiplex PCR; in TCRdb, only in-frame clones are kept and a portion is missing. This sample yields approximately 100,000 clones, of which approximately 80% are seen a single time; less than 6% belongs to the top ten. Of note for this clone: Its target is unknown.

The rearrangement uses TRBV7-8 and TRBJ1-4; D unclear. Sequenced here: CD4+ or CD8+ T cells sorted from blood, sampled in a trial of the OX40 agonist ivuxolimab. The receptor's source is an adult with an advanced solid tumor such as melanoma, head and neck, liver or kidney cancer. DNA for the CDR3: TGTGCCAGCAGCTTAAGTAGGGTCCTAGTTAATGAAAAACTGTTTTTT. Protein product: CASSLSRVLVNEKLFF.